The source of this T cell receptor beta chain is a study of blood T cell repertoires in COVID-19. Study-level background: The United States, Italy and Spain supplied acute and convalescent COVID-19 samples. T cells, B-cell-depleted T cells, or PBMCs supplied cDNA or gDNA.

In germline, CDR1 is WNHNN, CDR2 SYGVQD (reference sequence). The CDR3 covers 18 residues. V was shortened by 3 bases and J by 1 base, with 19 bases between the two germline ends. Methods used by the authors: The authors estimated nucleated cell counts from reference gene primer amplification. Only in-frame clones appear in the TCRdb table, and some are missing; sequencing was by immunoSEQ multiplex PCR. The V and J calls and clone size were taken over from that table, and D and trimming were inferred from the DNA. The table shows 200,000 to 300,000 clones, with around 81% occurring only once. The receptor's source is a woman in her fifties or sixties with active or convalescent COVID-19. The V gene is TRBV10-1, the J gene TRBJ2-4, with D maybe TRBD1 (5 bases). The specimen was peripheral blood. The CDR3 spells CASSEGSRGIKAKNIQYF. CDR3 coding DNA: TGCGCCAGCAGTGAAGGTTCTAGGGGAATTAAGGCCAAAAACATTCAGTACTTC.